This section outlines one T cell receptor (beta chain) sequence together with its context. Using immunoSEQ multiplex PCR, the repertoire was profiled, and TCRdb retains in-frame clones only, with some absent. The table lists about 68,000 clones, roughly 84% of them singletons. The entry originates in a study of Tregs in tolerant kidney transplant recipients. The CDR3 spans 18 residues. Trimming cost V 1 base and J 9 bases, with 27 bases left between them. Germline CDR1 is SGHNT and CDR2 is YENEEA. Sequencing was carried out using CD4+ T cells from blood. This TCR was sampled from a human donor in good health. The gene calls are TRBV11-3 and TRBJ2-5; D possibly corresponds to TRBD2 (7 bases). CDR3 region: CASSLGGGQSSPGLSQYF. The DNA for the CDR3 is TGTGCCAGCAGCTTAGGGGGGGGACAATCGTCTCCTGGGCTATCCCAGTACTTC.